This is a list of T cell receptor beta chains from one sample in a study of cytomegalovirus exposure and HLA in healthy donors. Sequencing was performed with immunoSEQ multiplex PCR; in TCRdb, only in-frame clones are kept and a portion is missing. The table has about 150,000 clones, 60% to 70% seen once. Sequencing used PBMCs. The receptors shown here come from a woman aged 55-70 years in good health and CMV-seropositive. Both conserved end residues are part of each CDR3. D genes are given only for firm matches. Clone size is given for some rows only: seen once, a few or many times, or a class if the clone is expanded.

>-|TRBD2|TRBJ2-7|TRBV28
TGTGCCAGCAGGACTAGCCCCCACGAGCAGTACTTC
CASRTSPHEQYF
>-|-|TRBJ2-7|TRBV2
TGTGCCAGCATTACGACAGGCATAATGGAGTACTTC
CASITTGIMEYF
>few|TRBD2|TRBJ2-3|TRBV10-2
TGCGCCAGCAGTGATGGGGGGGCAGATACGCAGTATTTT
CASSDGGADTQYF
>-|TRBD1|TRBJ1-2|TRBV10-3
TGTGCCATCAGTGAACCGCGGACAGGGGGGGGAGGCTACACCTTC
CAISEPRTGGGGYTF
>few|TRBD1|TRBJ1-1|TRBV28
TGTGCCAGCAGTTCGATCACAGGGGCTGAAGCTTTCTTT
CASSSITGAEAFF
>-|-|TRBJ1-2|TRBV5-6
TGTGCCAGCAGCTTGGGGGGGATGGAGGGGCAGGTCTATGGCTACACCTTC
CASSLGGMEGQVYGYTF
>-|-|TRBJ1-2|TRBV5-8
TGTGCCAGCAGACCAACCGGGGCGGGATACTATGGCTACACCTTC
CASRPTGAGYYGYTF
>-|-|TRBJ2-2|TRBV4-1
TGCGCCAGCAGCCAAGGGCAGAACCTTCTTAACACCGGGGAGCTGTTTTTT
CASSQGQNLLNTGELFF
>-|TRBD2|TRBJ2-2|TRBV5-4
TGTGCCAGCAGCCCGGGGGGACTAGCGGGAGCGGGCGGGGAGCTGTTTTTT
CASSPGGLAGAGGELFF
>-|TRBD2|TRBJ2-7|TRBV28
TGTGCCAGCAGTTTTAGCGGGGCCCCACGGTCTTACGAGCAGTACTTC
CASSFSGAPRSYEQYF
>-|TRBD1|TRBJ2-7|TRBV7-2
TGTGCCAGCAGCAAACAGGGGGGCCTTTCCTACGAGCAGTACTTC
CASSKQGGLSYEQYF
>-|-|TRBJ1-2|TRBV7-6
TGTGCCAGCAGCCCAATTAATCCGGAGTCTAACTATGGCTACACCTTC
CASSPINPESNYGYTF
>-|-|TRBJ2-1|TRBV28
TGTGCCAGCAGTTTGGGGGGGGCCAATGAGCAGTTCTTC
CASSLGGANEQFF
>-|-|TRBJ2-7|TRBV5-6
TGTGCCAGCAGCGAGTCCTACGAGCAGTACTTC
CASSESYEQYF
>once|-|TRBJ1-1|TRBV5-1
TGCGCCAGCAGCCTGTCGACAGGATGGAACACTGAAGCTTTCTTT
CASSLSTGWNTEAFF
>-|-|TRBJ2-1|TRBV28
TGTGCCAGCAGGCCCAGTCCTTCCTACAATGAGCAGTTCTTC
CASRPSPSYNEQFF
>-|TRBD2|TRBJ2-1|TRBV28
TGTGCCAGCAGCCCCCAGGGAGGACTAGTGCCCCGGGGTGAGCAGTTCTTC
CASSPQGGLVPRGEQFF
>-|TRBD1|TRBJ1-2|TRBV7-9
TGTGCCAGCAGCTTATCGGACAGGGTTGTGGATGGCTACACCTTC
CASSLSDRVVDGYTF
>-|-|TRBJ1-2|TRBV5-5
TGTGCCAGCAGTACAGGGTTCTTCTATGGCTACACCTTC
CASSTGFFYGYTF
>-|TRBD1|TRBJ2-7|TRBV4-1
TGCGCCAGCAGTCCGGACAGGGGAAGCTACGGGCAGTACTTC
CASSPDRGSYGQYF
>-|-|TRBJ2-2|TRBV7-2
TGTGCCAGCAGCCCGTTTAAGGGGGTAAACACCGGGGAGCTGTTTTTT
CASSPFKGVNTGELFF
>-|-|TRBJ1-5|TRBV2
TGTGCCAGCAGGGAAGGGAGTCAGCCCCAGCATTTT
CASREGSQPQHF
>-|TRBD1|TRBJ1-3|TRBV10-3
TGTGCCATCAGTGCCGGACAGGGGGCGCGTGGAAACACCATATATTTT
CAISAGQGARGNTIYF
>-|TRBD2|TRBJ2-7|TRBV7-2
TGTGCCAGCAGCTTAGCGGGACTAGCCGTTTACGAGCAGTACTTC
CASSLAGLAVYEQYF
>-|-|TRBJ1-1|TRBV18
TGTGCCAGCTCACCACCCGGGGGATCTGAAGCTTTCTTT
CASSPPGGSEAFF
>once|TRBD2|TRBJ2-5|TRBV19
TGTGCCAGTAGCTCTCAGCGGGAGGGCCTCCAGACCCAGTACTTC
CASSSQREGLQTQYF
>few|-|TRBJ1-1|TRBV11-2
TGTGCCAGCAGCTTGAGACAGAACACTGAAGCTTTCTTT
CASSLRQNTEAFF
>-|TRBD2|TRBJ2-1|TRBV9
TGTGCCAGCAGCGCTAGCGGGAGAGTCGATGAGCAGTTCTTC
CASSASGRVDEQFF
>-|-|TRBJ2-5|TRBV5-4
TGTGCCAGCAGCATACAGGGACGTGAGACCCAGTACTTC
CASSIQGRETQYF
>-|TRBD1|TRBJ2-7|TRBV2
TGTGCCAGCAAGCGGACAGGGCCCGACTACGAGCAGTACTTC
CASKRTGPDYEQYF
>-|TRBD2|TRBJ2-1|TRBV6-1
TGTGCCAGCTCCGGGGGGTATGAGCAGTTCTTC
CASSGGYEQFF
>few|-|TRBJ1-2|TRBV28
TGTGCCAGCAGCATGATAGGGGTATACTATGGCTACACCTTC
CASSMIGVYYGYTF
>-|-|TRBJ2-7|TRBV11-2
TGTGCCAGCAGCTCGACCGACAGCTCCTACGAGCAGTACTTC
CASSSTDSSYEQYF
>-|-|TRBJ2-1|TRBV4-3
TGCGCCAGCAGCCTCACTAGGATCCGTGAGCAGTTCTTC
CASSLTRIREQFF
>-|TRBD1|TRBJ2-7|TRBV13
TGTGCCAGCAGCTTAGGGACAGGGACCTACGAGCAGTACTTC
CASSLGTGTYEQYF
>-|-|TRBJ1-4|TRBV5-4
TGTGCCAGCAAGCTTGGAGGGGCCGAGGGTGAAAAACTGTTTTTT
CASKLGGAEGEKLFF
>-|-|TRBJ2-1|TRBV7-3
TGTGCCAGCTCCCTAGTTCCTTTCAATGAGCAGTTCTTC
CASSLVPFNEQFF
>-|TRBD1|TRBJ2-3|TRBV28
TGTGCCAGCAGTAACCCGGGACAGGGGGCTTCAGATACGCAGTATTTT
CASSNPGQGASDTQYF
>-|-|TRBJ2-7|TRBV19
TGTGCCAGTAGTAACCGACAACAGGGCTTTGTTCCCTACGAGCAGTACTTC
CASSNRQQGFVPYEQYF
>-|TRBD2|TRBJ2-3|TRBV7-6
TGTGCCAGCAGCCTTTCTAGCGGGAGAGGAGCAGATACGCAGTATTTT
CASSLSSGRGADTQYF
>-|TRBD2|TRBJ2-2|TRBV7-9
TGTGCCAGCAGCTTGGGACTAGCGTCCGGGGAGCTGTTTTTT
CASSLGLASGELFF